Detailed here is one T cell receptor (beta chain). The target antigen is unknown. 13 Jbeta primers and 60 Vbeta primers were used for the PCR. The data were produced by immunoSEQ multiplex PCR, yet TCRdb's version contains in-frame clones alone and is incomplete. Here the sample spans around 95,000 clones, about four fifths being singletons. The sample belongs to a study of cytomegalovirus exposure and HLA in healthy donors. Study-wide points: Specificity of a few CMV-associated chains for CMV antigens was verified in vitro. An apparent linkage of common viral pathogens to several of the most significant clusters emerged in a later analysis. The study designated 164 TCR beta chains cytomegalovirus-associated.

The CDR3 consists of 13 residues. Germline loops: CDR1 MNHEY, CDR2 SMNVEV (reference sequence). J was trimmed by 6 bases and V by 6 bases; bases with no gene match: 8. Sequencing was carried out using PBMCs. J is TRBJ2-7 and V is TRBV27; the match to TRBD2 covers 7 bases. This receptor was taken from a female donor in good health and CMV-seropositive. The CDR3 is CASSDRGGIEQYF. The CDR3, as DNA: TGTGCCAGCAGCGACCGGGGAGGGATCGAGCAGTACTTC.